The 6 T cell receptor beta chains reported below all come from one sample, sequenced in a study of blood T cell repertoires in COVID-19. Sequencing used immunoSEQ multiplex PCR; TCRdb keeps in-frame clones, though not all of them. The sample contains some 120,000 clones, around 78% of which appear only once. Sequenced input: peripheral blood. Receptors originate from a human donor in a cohort sampled during active COVID-19.

The genes are TRBV12-2 and TRBJ1-3; TRBD1, the D gene given by the table, was not confirmed from the DNA. TRBV12-2 represents a pseudogene. The CDR3 runs 15 residues. CDR3 amino acids: CASRDPPTGRHTIYF. CDR3 in DNA: TGTGCAAGTCGCGATCCCCCGACAGGGAGGCACACCATATATTTT.

The V gene is TRBV5-1, the J gene TRBJ2-7, with 9 bases identical to TRBD1. Trimming at V came to 4 bases and at J to 5 bases, leaving 7 bases not matched to a gene. This CDR3 is built from 14 residues. Germline CDR1 reads SGHRS; CDR2 reads YFSETQ. The DNA for the CDR3 is TGCGCCAGCAGCGTGACAGGGGGTTCCCACGAGCAGTACTTC. Translating gives CASSVTGGSHEQYF.

This sequence joins TRBV13 and TRBJ1-1, with 8 bases identical to TRBD1. V was pared by 1 base and J by 7 bases, with 11 bases of the junction left unmatched. The CDR3 is made up of 16 amino acids. The germline V gene has CDR1 PRHDT and CDR2 FYEKMQ (reference sequence). For the CDR3, the DNA is TGTGCCAGCAGCTTAGCCCTACAGGGGGAGGGGGGTGAAGCTTTCTTT. This encodes CASSLALQGEGGEAFF.

The chain is built from TRBV28 and TRBJ2-7; 9 nucleotides line up with TRBD1. Per the germline V gene, CDR1 is MDHEN and CDR2 is SYDVKM. This CDR3 comprises 14 residues. V shed 7 bases and J 3 bases; nucleotides not matched to a gene: 7. The CDR3 loop reads CASNSGTGRYEQYF. The DNA of the CDR3 is TGTGCCAGCAATTCCGGGACAGGGCGCTACGAGCAGTACTTC.

CDR3 protein: CASSLKRGSSYNEQFF. Here the CDR3 DNA reads TGTGCCAGCAGCTTAAAGCGGGGGAGCTCCTACAATGAGCAGTTCTTC. This sequence joins TRBV5-6 and TRBJ2-1; TRBD2 matches 8 bases. The CDR3 has 16 residues. V lost 2 bases to trimming and J lost 0 bases; unmatched junction nucleotides: 4. In germline, CDR1 is SGHDT, CDR2 YYEEEE.

The chain joins TRBV6-5 to TRBJ1-5; 8 positions agree with TRBD1. CDR1 is MNHEY and CDR2 is SVGAGI in the germline V gene. This CDR3 has 16 amino acids. J lost 5 bases, V lost 1 base, and 7 bases had no gene match. The chain's CDR3 is CASSYWGQVSYQPQHF. CDR3 DNA sequence: TGTGCCAGCAGTTACTGGGGACAGGTATCATATCAGCCCCAGCATTTT.